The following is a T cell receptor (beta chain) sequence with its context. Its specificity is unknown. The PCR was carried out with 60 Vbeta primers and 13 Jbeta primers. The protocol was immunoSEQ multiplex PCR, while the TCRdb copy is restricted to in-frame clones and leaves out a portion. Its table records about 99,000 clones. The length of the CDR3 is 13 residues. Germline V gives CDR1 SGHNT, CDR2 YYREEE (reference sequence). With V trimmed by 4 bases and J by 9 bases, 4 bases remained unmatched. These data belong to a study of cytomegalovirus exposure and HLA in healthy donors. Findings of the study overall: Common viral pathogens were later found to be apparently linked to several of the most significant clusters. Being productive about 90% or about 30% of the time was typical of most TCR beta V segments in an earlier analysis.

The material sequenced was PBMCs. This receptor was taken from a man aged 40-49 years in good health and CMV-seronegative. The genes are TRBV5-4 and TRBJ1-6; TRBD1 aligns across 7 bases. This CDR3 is CASSPPGGSPLHF. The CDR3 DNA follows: TGTGCCAGCAGCCCCCCAGGGGGTTCACCCCTCCACTTT.